This T cell receptor (beta chain) stems from a study of shared clonotypes between healthy human individuals. Once extracted for a subset, genomic DNA was divided evenly among several immunoSEQ plates. TCRdb keeps only in-frame clones here, not all; method: immunoSEQ multiplex PCR. This sample has 1,100,000 or so clones, with around 78% found just once. Whole-study results and caveats: Across subsets, estimated richness was generally greater for naive than for memory populations.

Germline V gene data show CDR1 as SEHNR and CDR2 as FQNEAQ (reference sequence). The CDR3 contains 13 residues. Trimming cost V 1 base and J 8 bases, with 11 bases left between them. At least ten counts were recorded for this clone. The antigen remains unidentified. The receptor's source is a young man in good health. Some clones in this sample may be carry-over from other donors' samples. This chain connects TRBV7-9 to TRBJ1-2, with unresolved D. The sequenced sample was memory CD4+ T cells from PBMCs. Subset meaning: CD45RA-negative fraction. CDR3 protein: CASSLVNGIGYTF. Written as DNA, the CDR3 is TGTGCCAGCAGCTTAGTAAATGGAATCGGCTACACCTTC. The full variable domain, with the rest looked up from reference TRBV7-9 and TRBJ1-2, is DTGVSQNPRHKITKRGQNVTFRCDPISEHNRLYWYRQTLGQGPEFLTYFQNEAQLEKSRLLSDRFSAERPKGSFSTLEIQRTEQGDSAMYLCASSLVNGIGYTFGSGTRLTVV.